Presented here are 3 T cell receptor beta chains from one specimen sequenced in a study of T cells in localized non-small cell lung cancer. Profiling relied on immunoSEQ multiplex PCR, and the TCRdb table lists in-frame clones only, not all of them. The sample contains about 46,000 clones, around 81% of which appear only once. The material sequenced was peripheral blood mononuclear cells, taken before any cancer treatment. These receptors were collected from a man aged 35 to 69 with stage III lung adenocarcinoma.

This rearrangement joins TRBV2 to TRBJ2-1; 14 positions match TRBD2. V shed 4 bases and J 4 bases; nucleotides not matched to a gene: 6. This CDR3 has 17 residues. CDR1 is SNHLY and CDR2 is FYNNEI in the germline V gene. In nucleotides, the CDR3 is TGTGCCAGCAGTGGACTAGCGGGGGGGAGAAAATACAATGAGCAGTTCTTC. The encoded protein is CASSGLAGGRKYNEQFF. Full variable domain (rest looked up from reference TRBV2 and TRBJ2-1): EPEVTQTPSHQVTQMGQEVILRCVPISNHLYFYWYRQILGQKVEFLVSFYNNEISEKSEIFDDQFSVERPDGSNFTLKIRSTKLEDSAMYFCASSGLAGGRKYNEQFFGPGTRLTVL.

The sample holds a few counts of this clone. The chain carries TRBV11-3 and TRBJ2-2; D possibly uses TRBD1 or TRBD2 (5 bases each). Germline V CDR1 and CDR2: SGHNT, YENEEA. V dropped 3 bases and J dropped 6 bases, with 14 bases sitting between them. The CDR3 has 15 residues. Written as DNA, the CDR3 is TGTGCCAGCAGCTTCGGGACCACCGGGGCCGGGGAGCTGTTTTTT. Translation gives CASSFGTTGAGELFF.

The CDR3 sequence is CASNRDGNNSPLHF. Here the CDR3 DNA reads TGTGCCAGCAACCGCGACGGTAATAATTCACCCCTCCACTTT. The chain carries TRBV11-2 and TRBJ1-6, with unresolved D. Per germline, CDR1 SGHAT and CDR2 FQNNGV. CDR3 length: 14 residues. The ends were cut back, 7 bases at V and 5 bases at J, with 12 bases in the middle.